A selection of T cell receptor beta chains follows, all from one sample in a study of blood T cell repertoires in COVID-19. The assay was immunoSEQ multiplex PCR, and TCRdb's table has in-frame clones only and misses some. The table records 95,000 to 150,000 clones, about 80% of them present only once. Sample: peripheral blood. The receptors come from a woman in her 50s with acute or convalescent COVID-19. Each CDR3 is given with its conserved first and last residue. D genes are given only for firm matches. The size entry is marked missing in some rows and otherwise reads once, few, many or a size class.

size | D | J | V | CDR3 | DNA
- | - | TRBJ1-5 | TRBV28 | CASSPGRRGSNQPQHF | TGTGCCAGCAGTCCTGGTCGCAGGGGAAGCAATCAGCCCCAGCATTTT
- | TRBD2 | TRBJ2-2 | TRBV12-5 | CASGLTPRAGGLVRFTGELFF | TGTGCTAGTGGTTTGACCCCTAGAGCGGGGGGGCTCGTACGGTTCACCGGGGAGCTGTTTTTT
- | - | TRBJ2-2 | TRBV19 | CASTYTAVTGELFF | TGTGCCAGCACCTACACAGCCGTTACCGGGGAGCTGTTTTTT
- | TRBD2 | TRBJ2-3 | TRBV2 | CASNRLATRADTQYF | TGTGCCAGCAACCGACTAGCGACTAGAGCAGATACGCAGTATTTT
- | - | TRBJ2-5 | TRBV4-1 | CASSQDPRVETQYF | TGCGCCAGCAGCCAAGACCCCAGGGTAGAGACCCAGTACTTC
- | TRBD2 | TRBJ2-2 | TRBV9 | CASSVVSAGDTGELFF | TGTGCCAGCAGCGTAGTGTCGGCGGGAGACACCGGGGAGCTGTTTTTT
- | - | TRBJ1-4 | TRBV4-1 | CASSQVATVVKEKLFF | TGCGCCAGCAGCCAAGTCGCAACAGTGGTGAAGGAAAAACTGTTTTTT
- | - | TRBJ1-2 | TRBV10-3 | CAISQGTHYGYTF | TGTGCCATCAGCCAGGGAACTCACTATGGCTACACCTTC
- | TRBD2 | TRBJ2-7 | TRBV28 | CASSLSSGGRPYEQYF | TGTGCCAGCAGTTTATCAAGTGGCGGGAGGCCCTACGAGCAGTACTTC
- | TRBD2 | TRBJ2-2 | TRBV10-3 | CAIRAGGRAATGELFF | TGTGCCATCAGGGCCGGCGGGAGGGCCGCCACCGGGGAGCTGTTTTTT
- | - | TRBJ1-5 | TRBV6-6 | CASSKGSSVGQPQHF | TGTGCCAGCAGCAAGGGGTCCTCAGTAGGACAGCCCCAGCATTTT
- | - | TRBJ1-4 | TRBV19 | CASSTNDISTNEKLFF | TGTGCCAGTAGTACAAACGACATCTCAACTAATGAAAAACTGTTTTTT
- | TRBD1 | TRBJ2-5 | TRBV29-1 | CSAHGTEETQYF | TGCAGCGCACACGGGACAGAAGAGACCCAGTACTTC
- | - | TRBJ1-5 | TRBV29-1 | CSVDAGSNQPQHF | TGCAGCGTTGATGCAGGCAGCAATCAGCCCCAGCATTTT
- | - | TRBJ1-5 | TRBV6-5 | CASSTGSNQPQHF | TGTGCCAGCAGTACGGGTAGCAATCAGCCCCAGCATTTT
- | - | TRBJ1-4 | TRBV5-4 | CASSIGTGNEKLFF | TGTGCCAGCAGCATCGGGACTGGTAATGAAAAACTGTTTTTT
- | TRBD1 | TRBJ2-1 | TRBV24-1 | CATSDQTGGSYNEQFF | TGTGCCACCAGTGATCAGACAGGGGGCAGCTACAATGAGCAGTTCTTC
- | TRBD1 | TRBJ1-2 | TRBV5-1 | CASSFKGTDPYGYTF | TGCGCCAGCAGCTTTAAGGGGACAGACCCGTATGGCTACACCTTC
- | - | TRBJ2-1 | TRBV2 | CATALFGLQQNEQFF | TGTGCCACAGCACTTTTCGGACTTCAACAAAATGAGCAGTTCTTC
- | - | TRBJ2-1 | TRBV24-1 | CATSDLDRERDNEQFF | TGTGCCACCAGTGATTTAGACCGGGAGAGGGACAATGAGCAGTTCTTC
- | - | TRBJ1-5 | TRBV5-5 | CASSLGGYSNQPQHF | TGTGCCAGCAGCTTGGGGGGCTATAGCAATCAGCCCCAGCATTTT
- | TRBD1 | TRBJ1-1 | TRBV5-1 | CASSTTGGATEAFF | TGCGCCAGCAGCACCACAGGGGGGGCCACTGAAGCTTTCTTT
- | TRBD1 | TRBJ1-1 | TRBV18 | CASSPDQGTDNFF | TGTGCCAGCTCACCGGACCAGGGGACAGACAACTTCTTT
- | TRBD1 | TRBJ2-4 | TRBV19 | CASRGATGVTKNIQYF | TGTGCCAGTAGGGGGGCGACAGGGGTCACCAAAAACATTCAGTACTTC
- | TRBD1 | TRBJ2-1 | TRBV24-1 | CATSDPAAGTGGEQFF | TGTGCCACCAGTGATCCAGCGGCCGGGACAGGGGGTGAGCAGTTCTTC
- | - | TRBJ2-7 | TRBV6-2/TRBV6-3 | CASSYPRYEQYF | TGTGCCAGCAGTTACCCCCGCTACGAGCAGTACTTC
- | TRBD2 | TRBJ2-5 | TRBV14 | CASSQDILIAGGQGETQYF | TGTGCCAGCAGCCAAGATATCCTGATAGCGGGGGGCCAGGGGGAGACCCAGTACTTC
- | TRBD2 | TRBJ2-3 | TRBV4-2 | CASTSGRATDTQYF | TGTGCCAGTACTAGCGGGAGGGCAACAGATACGCAGTATTTT
- | - | TRBJ1-5 | TRBV3-1/TRBV3-2 | CASSLLGQPQHF | TGTGCCAGCAGCCTGCTAGGTCAACCCCAGCATTTT
- | - | TRBJ1-1 | TRBV4-1 | CASSQGFREREAFF | TGCGCCAGCAGCCAAGGATTTCGGGAGCGTGAAGCTTTCTTT
- | TRBD2 | TRBJ2-7 | TRBV5-1 | CASSSGLAGLEQYF | TGCGCCAGCAGCTCGGGACTAGCGGGACTCGAGCAGTACTTC
once | - | TRBJ1-1 | TRBV7-9 | CASSPGGGKGSTEAFF | TGTGCCAGCAGCCCCGGGGGGGGCAAGGGGAGCACTGAAGCTTTCTTT
- | TRBD2 | TRBJ2-7 | TRBV4-1 | CASSQDLFGLGRYGQYF | TGCGCCAGCAGCCAAGATCTTTTCGGACTAGGGCGCTACGGGCAGTACTTC
- | TRBD1 | TRBJ1-4 | TRBV7-9 | CASSDDRGSHEKLFF | TGTGCCAGCAGCGATGACAGGGGTTCGCATGAAAAACTGTTTTTT
- | - | TRBJ1-1 | TRBV18 | CASSLTTGTINAEAFF | TGTGCCAGCTCACTCACTACCGGGACAATAAACGCTGAAGCTTTCTTT
- | - | TRBJ2-1 | TRBV5-1 | CASRPGTRSFNEQFF | TGCGCCAGCAGACCCGGGACTCGATCCTTCAATGAGCAGTTCTTC
few | TRBD1 | TRBJ2-6 | TRBV6-5 | CASSYDRVSGANVLTF | TGTGCCAGCAGTTACGACAGGGTGTCTGGGGCCAACGTCCTGACTTTC
- | TRBD1 | TRBJ1-5 | TRBV6-5 | CASSGTGGVHQPQHF | TGTGCCAGCAGCGGGACAGGGGGGGTTCATCAGCCCCAGCATTTT
- | - | TRBJ2-3 | TRBV7-9 | CASSLVGGGRREDTQYF | TGTGCCAGCAGCTTAGTGGGAGGGGGGCGTCGGGAGGATACGCAGTATTTT
- | TRBD2 | TRBJ2-1 | TRBV11-3 | CASSLDPSGSNEQFF | TGTGCCAGCAGCTTAGACCCTAGCGGGAGCAATGAGCAGTTCTTC
- | TRBD2 | TRBJ2-2 | TRBV5-6 | CASSQTSGRGTGELFF | TGTGCCAGCAGCCAGACTAGCGGGAGAGGGACCGGGGAGCTGTTTTTT
few | - | TRBJ1-4 | TRBV15 | CATSSGRDMNEKLFF | TGTGCCACCAGCAGCGGACGGGACATGAATGAAAAACTGTTTTTT
- | - | TRBJ2-1 | TRBV7-9 | CASSPTWESDEQFF | TGTGCCAGCAGCCCCACGTGGGAGTCCGATGAGCAGTTCTTC
- | - | TRBJ1-1 | TRBV6-2/TRBV6-3 | CASSSAYTEAFF | TGTGCCAGCAGTAGCGCTTACACTGAAGCTTTCTTT
- | - | TRBJ2-7 | TRBV5-6 | CASSPRGVYEQYF | TGTGCCAGCAGCCCACGGGGAGTCTACGAGCAGTACTTC
- | TRBD2 | TRBJ2-3 | TRBV7-6 | CASSLKAGGSDTQYF | TGTGCCAGCAGCTTAAAAGCGGGAGGGTCAGATACGCAGTATTTT
- | TRBD1 | TRBJ1-3 | TRBV9 | CASSPGTAGNTIYF | TGTGCCAGCAGCCCTGGGACAGCAGGAAACACCATATATTTT
- | - | TRBJ2-5 | TRBV5-1 | CASSLESGPGVETQYF | TGCGCCAGCAGCTTGGAGTCAGGGCCTGGAGTAGAGACCCAGTACTTC
- | TRBD2 | TRBJ2-7 | TRBV19 | CASSMWEGAYEQYF | TGTGCCAGTAGTATGTGGGAGGGCGCCTACGAGCAGTACTTC
- | TRBD1 | TRBJ1-1 | TRBV11-2 | CASSLQGQGGTEAFF | TGTGCCAGCAGCTTACAGGGACAGGGGGGCACTGAAGCTTTCTTT
- | TRBD2 | TRBJ2-3 | TRBV11-3 | CASSLVGEGNTDTQYF | TGTGCCAGCAGCTTAGTAGGGGAGGGGAACACAGATACGCAGTATTTT
- | - | TRBJ1-6 | TRBV4-1 | CASSPGTSSYNSPLHF | TGCGCCAGCAGCCCTGGCACCAGCTCCTATAATTCACCCCTCCACTTT
- | - | TRBJ1-2 | TRBV19 | CASSTSGQFYGYTF | TGTGCCAGTAGTACGAGCGGACAGTTCTATGGCTACACCTTC
- | TRBD1 | TRBJ1-1 | TRBV14 | CASSQPGQGKNTEAFF | TGTGCCAGCAGCCAACCCGGACAGGGGAAGAACACTGAAGCTTTCTTT
once | TRBD2 | TRBJ2-1 | TRBV7-6 | CASSPAGVSYNEQFF | TGTGCCAGCAGCCCCGCGGGGGTATCCTACAATGAGCAGTTCTTC
once | TRBD1 | TRBJ1-3 | TRBV10-3 | CAISELGTGAGNTIYF | TGTGCCATCAGTGAGTTAGGGACAGGGGCTGGAAACACCATATATTTT
- | - | TRBJ1-5 | TRBV9 | CASSADREYQPQHF | TGTGCCAGCAGCGCAGACAGAGAGTATCAGCCCCAGCATTTT
once | TRBD1 | TRBJ2-7 | TRBV5-1 | CASSWGQGEQYF | TGCGCCAGCAGCTGGGGACAGGGCGAGCAGTACTTC
- | TRBD2 | TRBJ2-5 | TRBV7-9 | CASSGGNQETQYF | TGTGCCAGCTCCGGGGGGAACCAAGAGACCCAGTACTTC